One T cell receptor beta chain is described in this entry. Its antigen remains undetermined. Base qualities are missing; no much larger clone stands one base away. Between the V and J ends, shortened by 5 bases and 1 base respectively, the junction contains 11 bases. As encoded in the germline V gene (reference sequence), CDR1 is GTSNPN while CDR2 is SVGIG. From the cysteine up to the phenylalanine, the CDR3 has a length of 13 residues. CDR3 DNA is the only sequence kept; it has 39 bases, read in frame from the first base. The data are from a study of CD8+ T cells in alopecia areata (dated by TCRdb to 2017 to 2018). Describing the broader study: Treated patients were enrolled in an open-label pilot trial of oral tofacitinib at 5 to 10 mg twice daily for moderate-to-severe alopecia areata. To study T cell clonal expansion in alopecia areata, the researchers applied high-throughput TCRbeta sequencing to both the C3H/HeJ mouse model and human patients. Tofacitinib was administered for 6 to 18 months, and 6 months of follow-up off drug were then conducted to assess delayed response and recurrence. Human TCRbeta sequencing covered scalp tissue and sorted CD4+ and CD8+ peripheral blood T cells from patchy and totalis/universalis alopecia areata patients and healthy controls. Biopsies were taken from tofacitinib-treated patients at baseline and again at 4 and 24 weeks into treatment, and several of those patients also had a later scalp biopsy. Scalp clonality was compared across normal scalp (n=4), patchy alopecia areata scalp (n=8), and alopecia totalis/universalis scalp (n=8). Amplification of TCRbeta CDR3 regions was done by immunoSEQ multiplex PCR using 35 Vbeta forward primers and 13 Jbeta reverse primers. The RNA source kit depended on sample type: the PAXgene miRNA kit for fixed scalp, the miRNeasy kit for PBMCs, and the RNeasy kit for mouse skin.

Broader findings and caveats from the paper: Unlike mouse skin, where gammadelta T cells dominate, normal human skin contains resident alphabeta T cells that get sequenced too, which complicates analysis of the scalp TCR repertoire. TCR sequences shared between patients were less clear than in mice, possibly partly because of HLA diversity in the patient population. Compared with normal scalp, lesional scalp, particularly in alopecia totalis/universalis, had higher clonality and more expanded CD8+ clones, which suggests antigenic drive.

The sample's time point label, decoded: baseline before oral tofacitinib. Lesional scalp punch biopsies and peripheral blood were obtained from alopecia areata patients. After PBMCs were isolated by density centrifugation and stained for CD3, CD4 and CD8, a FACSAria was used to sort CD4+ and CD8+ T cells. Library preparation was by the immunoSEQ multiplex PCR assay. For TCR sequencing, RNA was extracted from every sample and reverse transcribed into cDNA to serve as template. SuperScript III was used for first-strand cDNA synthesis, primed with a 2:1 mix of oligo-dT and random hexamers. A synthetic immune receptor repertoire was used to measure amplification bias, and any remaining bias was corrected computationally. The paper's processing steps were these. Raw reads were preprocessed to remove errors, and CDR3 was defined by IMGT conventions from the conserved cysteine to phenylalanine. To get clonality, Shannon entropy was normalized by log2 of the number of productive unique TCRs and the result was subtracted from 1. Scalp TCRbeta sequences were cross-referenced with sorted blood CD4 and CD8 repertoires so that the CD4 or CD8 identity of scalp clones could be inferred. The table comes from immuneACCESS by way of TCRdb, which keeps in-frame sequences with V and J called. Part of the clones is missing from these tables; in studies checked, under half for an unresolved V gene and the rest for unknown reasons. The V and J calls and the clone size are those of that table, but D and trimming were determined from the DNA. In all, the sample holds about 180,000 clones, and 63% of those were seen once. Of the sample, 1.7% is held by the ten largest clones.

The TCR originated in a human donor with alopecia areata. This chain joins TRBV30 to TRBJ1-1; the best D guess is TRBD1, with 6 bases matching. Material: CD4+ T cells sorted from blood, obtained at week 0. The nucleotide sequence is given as TGTGCCTGGCTATACAGGGAGAACACTGAAGCTTTCTTT. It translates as CAWLYRENTEAFF. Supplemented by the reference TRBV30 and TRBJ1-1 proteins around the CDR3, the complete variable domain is SQTIHQWPATLVQPVGSPLSLECTVEGTSNPNLYWYRQAAGRGLQLLFYSVGIGQISSEVPQNLSASRPQDRQFILSSKKLLLSDSGFYLCAWLYRENTEAFFGQGTRLTVV.